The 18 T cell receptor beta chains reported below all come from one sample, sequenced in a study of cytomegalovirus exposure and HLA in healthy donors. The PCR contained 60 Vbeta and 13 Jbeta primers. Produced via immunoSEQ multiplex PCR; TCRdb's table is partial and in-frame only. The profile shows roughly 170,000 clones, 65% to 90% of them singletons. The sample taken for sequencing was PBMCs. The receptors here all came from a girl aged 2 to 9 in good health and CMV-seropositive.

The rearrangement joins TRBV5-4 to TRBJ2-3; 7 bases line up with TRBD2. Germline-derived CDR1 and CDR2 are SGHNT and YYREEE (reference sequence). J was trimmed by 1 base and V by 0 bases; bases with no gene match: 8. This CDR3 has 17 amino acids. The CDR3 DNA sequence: TGTGCCAGCAGCTTGGGTAGGGCTAGCGGACGCACAGATACGCAGTATTTT. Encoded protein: CASSLGRASGRTDTQYF.

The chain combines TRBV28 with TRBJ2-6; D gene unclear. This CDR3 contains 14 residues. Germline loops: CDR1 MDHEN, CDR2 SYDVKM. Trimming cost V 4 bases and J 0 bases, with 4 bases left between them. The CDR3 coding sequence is TGTGCCAGCAGTTCCAGCTCTGGGGCCAACGTCCTGACTTTC. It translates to CASSSSSGANVLTF. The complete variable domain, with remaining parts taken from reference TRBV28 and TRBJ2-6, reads DVKVTQSSRYLVKRTGEKVFLECVQDMDHENMFWYRQDPGLGLRLIYFSYDVKMKEKGDIPEGYSVSREKKERFSLILESASTNQTSMYLCASSSSSGANVLTFGAGSRLTVL.

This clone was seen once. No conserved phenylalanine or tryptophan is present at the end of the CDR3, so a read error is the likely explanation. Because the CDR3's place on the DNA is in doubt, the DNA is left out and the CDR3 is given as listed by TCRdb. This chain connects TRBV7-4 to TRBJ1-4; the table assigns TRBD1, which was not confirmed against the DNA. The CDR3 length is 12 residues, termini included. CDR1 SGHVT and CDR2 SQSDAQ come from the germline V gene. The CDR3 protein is CASSLGLTGLGY.

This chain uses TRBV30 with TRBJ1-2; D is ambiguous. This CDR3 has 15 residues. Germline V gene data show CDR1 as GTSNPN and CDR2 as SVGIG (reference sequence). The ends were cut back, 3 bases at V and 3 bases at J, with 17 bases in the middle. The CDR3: CAWRGWAAPYYGYTF. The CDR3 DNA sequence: TGTGCCTGGAGAGGTTGGGCAGCCCCATACTATGGCTACACCTTC.

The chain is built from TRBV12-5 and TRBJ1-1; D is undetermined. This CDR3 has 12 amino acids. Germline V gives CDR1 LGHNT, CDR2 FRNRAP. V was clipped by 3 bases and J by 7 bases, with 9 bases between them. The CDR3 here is CASGFPTSEAFF. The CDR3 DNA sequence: TGTGCTAGTGGTTTCCCTACTAGTGAAGCTTTCTTT.

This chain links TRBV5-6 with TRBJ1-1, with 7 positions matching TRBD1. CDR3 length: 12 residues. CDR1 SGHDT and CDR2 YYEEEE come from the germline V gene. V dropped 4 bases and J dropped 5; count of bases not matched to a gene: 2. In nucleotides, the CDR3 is TGTGCCAGCAGCAGGGGGCGGACTGAAGCTTTCTTT. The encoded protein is CASSRGRTEAFF. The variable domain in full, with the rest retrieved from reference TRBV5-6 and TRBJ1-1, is DAGVTQSPTHLIKTRGQQVTLRCSPKSGHDTVSWYQQALGQGPQFIFQYYEEEERQRGNFPDRFSGHQFPNYSSELNVNALLLGDSALYLCASSRGRTEAFFGQGTRLTVV.

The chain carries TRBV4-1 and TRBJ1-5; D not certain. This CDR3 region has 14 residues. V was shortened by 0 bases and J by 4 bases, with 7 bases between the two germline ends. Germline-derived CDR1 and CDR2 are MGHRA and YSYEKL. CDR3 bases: TGCGCCAGCAGCCAAGATGCCGGTAATCAGCCCCAGCATTTT. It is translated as CASSQDAGNQPQHF.

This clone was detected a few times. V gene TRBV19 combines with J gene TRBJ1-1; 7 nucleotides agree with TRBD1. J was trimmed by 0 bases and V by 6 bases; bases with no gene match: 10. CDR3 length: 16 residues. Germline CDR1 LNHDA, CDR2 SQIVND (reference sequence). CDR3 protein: CASRADRQWVNTEAFF. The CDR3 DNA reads TGTGCCAGTAGGGCGGACAGGCAATGGGTGAACACTGAAGCTTTCTTT.

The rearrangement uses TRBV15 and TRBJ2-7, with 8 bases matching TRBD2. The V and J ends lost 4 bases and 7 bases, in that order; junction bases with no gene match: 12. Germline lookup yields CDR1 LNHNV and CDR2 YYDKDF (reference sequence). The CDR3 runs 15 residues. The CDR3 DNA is TGTGCCACCAGCACCCCGGAGCGGGAGTCTTATGAGCAGTACTTC. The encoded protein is CATSTPERESYEQYF.

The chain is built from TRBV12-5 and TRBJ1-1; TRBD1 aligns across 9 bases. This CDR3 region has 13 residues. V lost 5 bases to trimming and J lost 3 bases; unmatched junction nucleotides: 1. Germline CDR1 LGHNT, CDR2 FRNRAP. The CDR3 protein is CASGGQGYTEAFF. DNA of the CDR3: TGTGCTAGTGGTGGACAGGGGTACACTGAAGCTTTCTTT. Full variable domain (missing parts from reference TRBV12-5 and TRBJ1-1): DARVTQTPRHKVTEMGQEVTMRCQPILGHNTVFWYRQTMMQGLELLAYFRNRAPLDDSGMPKDRFSAEMPDATLATLKIQPSEPRDSAVYFCASGGQGYTEAFFGQGTRLTVV.

The CDR3 sequence: CASTGTSAHPDTQYF. The CDR3 DNA is TGTGCCAGCACAGGGACTAGCGCTCACCCAGATACGCAGTATTTT. The chain uses TRBV2 and TRBJ2-3; TRBD2 matches at 10 bases. With V trimmed by 7 bases and J by 4 bases, 8 bases remained unmatched. In germline, CDR1 is SNHLY, CDR2 FYNNEI. There are 15 residues in the CDR3.

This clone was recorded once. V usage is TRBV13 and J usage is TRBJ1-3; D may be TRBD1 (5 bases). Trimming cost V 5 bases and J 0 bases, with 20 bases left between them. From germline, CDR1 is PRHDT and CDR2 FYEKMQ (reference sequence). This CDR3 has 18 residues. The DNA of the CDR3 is TGTGCCAGCAGCGAAATAGGGATCAGGGTGGGCTCTGGAAACACCATATATTTT. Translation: CASSEIGIRVGSGNTIYF.

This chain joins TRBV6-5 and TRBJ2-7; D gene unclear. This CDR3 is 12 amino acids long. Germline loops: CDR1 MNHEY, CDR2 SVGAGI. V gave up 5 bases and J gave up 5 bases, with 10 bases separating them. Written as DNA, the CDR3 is TGTGCCAGCAGTCGCCCGACTGACGAGCAGTACTTC. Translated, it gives CASSRPTDEQYF.

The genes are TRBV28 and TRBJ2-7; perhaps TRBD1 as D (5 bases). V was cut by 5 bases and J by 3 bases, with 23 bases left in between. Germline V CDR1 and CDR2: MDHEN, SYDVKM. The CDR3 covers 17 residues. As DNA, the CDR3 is TGTGCCAGCAGTCGAGTCCCTAGGACAAGGTCCTTCTACGAGCAGTACTTC. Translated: CASSRVPRTRSFYEQYF.

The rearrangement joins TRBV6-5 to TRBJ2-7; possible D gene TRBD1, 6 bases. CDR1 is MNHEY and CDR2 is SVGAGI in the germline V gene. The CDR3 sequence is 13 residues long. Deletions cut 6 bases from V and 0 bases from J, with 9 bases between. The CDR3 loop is CASRRTVSYEQYF. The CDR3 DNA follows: TGTGCCAGCAGAAGGACAGTCTCCTACGAGCAGTACTTC.

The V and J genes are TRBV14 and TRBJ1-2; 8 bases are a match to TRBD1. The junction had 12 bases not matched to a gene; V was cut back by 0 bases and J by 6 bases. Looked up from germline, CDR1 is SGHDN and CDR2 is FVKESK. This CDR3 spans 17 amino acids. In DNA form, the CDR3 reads TGTGCCAGCAGCCAAGATCTTATTTGGGCAGGGGGCAATGGCTACACCTTC. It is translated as CASSQDLIWAGGNGYTF.

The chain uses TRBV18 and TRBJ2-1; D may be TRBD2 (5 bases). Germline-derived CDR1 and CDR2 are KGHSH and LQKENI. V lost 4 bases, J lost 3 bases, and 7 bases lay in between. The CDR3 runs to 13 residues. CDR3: CASSLRDYNEQFF. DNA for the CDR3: TGTGCCAGCTCACTCCGGGACTACAATGAGCAGTTCTTC.

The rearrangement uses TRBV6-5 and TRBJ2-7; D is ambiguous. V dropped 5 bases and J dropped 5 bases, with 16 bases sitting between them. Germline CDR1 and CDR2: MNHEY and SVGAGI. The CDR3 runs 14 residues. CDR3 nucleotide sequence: TGTGCCAGCAGTGTACCGCACGGGTCCAACGAGCAGTACTTC. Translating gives CASSVPHGSNEQYF.